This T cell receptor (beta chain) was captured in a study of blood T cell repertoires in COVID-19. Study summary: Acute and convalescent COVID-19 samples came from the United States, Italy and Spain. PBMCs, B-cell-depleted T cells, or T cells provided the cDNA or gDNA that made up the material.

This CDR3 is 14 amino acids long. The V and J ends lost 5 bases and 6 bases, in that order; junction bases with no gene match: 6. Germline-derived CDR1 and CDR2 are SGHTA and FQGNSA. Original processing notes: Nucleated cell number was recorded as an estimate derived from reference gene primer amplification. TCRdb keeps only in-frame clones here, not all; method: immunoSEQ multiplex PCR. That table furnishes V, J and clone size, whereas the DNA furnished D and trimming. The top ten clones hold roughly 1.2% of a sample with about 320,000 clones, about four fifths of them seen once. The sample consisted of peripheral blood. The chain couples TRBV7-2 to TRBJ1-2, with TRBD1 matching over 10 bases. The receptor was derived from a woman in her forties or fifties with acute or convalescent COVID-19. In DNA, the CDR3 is TGTGCCAGCAGCCGCGGACAGGGGGAGAATGGCTACACCTTC. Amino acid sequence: CASSRGQGENGYTF.